This T cell receptor beta chain was found in a study of T cell responses to AZD1222 COVID-19 vaccine. The data were produced by immunoSEQ multiplex PCR, yet TCRdb's version contains in-frame clones alone and is incomplete. The sample shows about 150,000 clones, 80% to 95% of them seen only once. Per the germline V gene, CDR1 is SEHNR and CDR2 is FQNEAQ (reference sequence). Unmatched junction bases numbered 4, after V lost 8 bases and J lost 4 bases. The CDR3 extends over 12 amino acids. The material sequenced was peripheral blood, taken on day 0 of AZD1222 vaccination. This chain joins TRBV7-9 and TRBJ1-1; TRBD1 agrees at 7 bases. The source is an adult in good health. This CDR3 reads CASVQGVTEAFF. CDR3 nucleotide sequence: TGTGCCAGCGTGCAGGGGGTCACTGAAGCTTTCTTT.